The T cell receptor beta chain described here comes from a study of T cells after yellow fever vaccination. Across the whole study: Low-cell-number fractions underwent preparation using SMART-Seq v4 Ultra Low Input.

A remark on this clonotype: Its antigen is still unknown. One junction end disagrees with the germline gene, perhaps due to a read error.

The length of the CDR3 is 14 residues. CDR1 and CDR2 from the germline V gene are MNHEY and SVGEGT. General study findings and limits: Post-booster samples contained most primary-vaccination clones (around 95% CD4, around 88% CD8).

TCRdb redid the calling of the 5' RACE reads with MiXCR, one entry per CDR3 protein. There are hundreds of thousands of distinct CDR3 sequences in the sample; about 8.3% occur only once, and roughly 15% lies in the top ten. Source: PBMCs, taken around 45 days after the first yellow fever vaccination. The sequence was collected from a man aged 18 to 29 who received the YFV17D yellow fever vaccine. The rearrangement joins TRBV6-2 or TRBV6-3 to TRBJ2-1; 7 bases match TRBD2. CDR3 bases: TGTGCCAGCACCGACGGGGGGAGAGGAGCAGTACGGGTCTTC. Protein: CASTDGGRGAVRVF.